A single sample is the source of the 24 T cell receptor beta chains below, sequenced in a study of human T cells and chemical hapten exposure. Time point meaning: pre-sensitization, week 0. Stated treatment: therapeutic diphenylcyclopropenone sensitization with weekly scalp DPC. TCRdb re-analysed the RACE reads in MiXCR, keeping a single row per CDR3 protein. The sample consists of fewer than 65,000 distinct CDR3 sequences, roughly 9.9% of them appearing once. This specimen consisted of whole blood, obtained in connection with sensitization to the hapten diphenylcyclopropenone (DPC). These receptors all stem from a woman between 40 and 55 years old with alopecia areata. Some clones in this sample may be carry-over from other donors' samples.

The J gene is TRBJ2-7, the V gene TRBV2, with TRBD2 as a possible D gene (6 bases). The CDR3 consists of 15 residues. Trimming left V 6 bases short and J 0 bases short, with 15 bases between. In germline, CDR1 is SNHLY, CDR2 FYNNEI. Here the CDR3 DNA reads TGTGCCAGCAGGGCCCGGGACTCCTACTCCTACGAGCAGTACTTC. Translated: CASRARDSYSYEQYF. Based on the CDR3 plus reference TRBV2 and TRBJ2-7, the full variable domain is EPEVTQTPSHQVTQMGQEVILRCVPISNHLYFYWYRQILGQKVEFLVSFYNNEISEKSEIFDDQFSVERPDGSNFTLKIRSTKLEDSAMYFCASRARDSYSYEQYFGPGTRLTVT.

As concerns this clonotype: Germline and junction disagree at one end, which may indicate a read error. The chain is built from TRBV2 and TRBJ1-4, with D perhaps TRBD1 (6 bases). CDR1 SNHLY and CDR2 FYNNEI come from the germline V gene. The CDR3 loop spans 15 amino acids. The CDR3 nucleotides read TGTGCCAGCAGTGAACTTGGGACAACGAATGAAAAACTGTTTTTT. Residues: CASSELGTTNEKLFF.

This chain links TRBV2 with TRBJ2-2; unclear D gene. V was shortened by 0 bases and J by 7 bases, with 9 bases between the two germline ends. Germline CDR1 and CDR2: SNHLY and FYNNEI. The CDR3 sequence is 14 residues long. CDR3 DNA sequence: TGTGCCAGCAGTGAAGCCGGCGTCGTCGGGGAGCTGTTTTTT. The encoded protein is CASSEAGVVGELFF.

This clonotype showed up many times. The chain joins TRBV18 to TRBJ2-2; TRBD1 is a possible D gene (5 bases). This CDR3 comprises 17 residues. CDR1 and CDR2 from the germline V gene are KGHSH and LQKENI. Trimming left V 3 bases short and J 2 bases short, with 16 bases between. CDR3 bases: TGTGCCAGCTCACCCCGGACAAATCCACCCAACACCGGGGAGCTGTTTTTT. Residues: CASSPRTNPPNTGELFF.

In this sample, this clonotype turned up a few times. This chain links TRBV5-6 with TRBJ2-7, with D possibly TRBD2 on 7 matching bases. Trimming took off 1 base at V and 5 bases at J, with 13 bases between the two ends. Germline values: CDR1 SGHDT, CDR2 YYEEEE. The CDR3 runs to 14 residues. In DNA, the CDR3 is TGTGCCAGCAGCTTGCGGGGGGCTCGCAACGAGCAGTACTTC. Translated: CASSLRGARNEQYF.

This clonotype showed up many times. The chain uses TRBV30 and TRBJ1-1, with no clear D. Germline V lookup: CDR1 GTSNPN, CDR2 SVGIG (reference sequence). V lost 2 bases, J lost 2 bases, and 9 bases lay in between. The length of the CDR3 is 13 residues. CDR3 nucleotide sequence: TGTGCCTGGAGTCCGGGAACAAACACTGAAGCTTTCTTT. Protein product: CAWSPGTNTEAFF. The variable domain in full, with the rest retrieved from reference TRBV30 and TRBJ1-1, is SQTIHQWPATLVQPVGSPLSLECTVEGTSNPNLYWYRQAAGRGLQLLFYSVGIGQISSEVPQNLSASRPQDRQFILSSKKLLLSDSGFYLCAWSPGTNTEAFFGQGTRLTVV.

This clonotype has ten or more counts. This chain connects TRBV9 to TRBJ1-5, with D tentatively TRBD1 (5 bases). This CDR3 has 14 residues. CDR1 SGDLS and CDR2 YYNGEE come from the germline V gene. V was clipped by 4 bases and J by 4 bases, with 12 bases between them. The CDR3 is CASSHDSSNQPQHF. The CDR3 DNA is TGTGCCAGCAGCCATGACAGTTCTAATCAGCCCCAGCATTTT.

There are a few counts of this clonotype. The chain employs TRBV5-1 and TRBJ2-5, with TRBD2 matching over 7 bases. Trimming took 7 bases from V and 9 from J; bases not matched to a gene: 12. The V gene's germline CDR1 is SGHRS and CDR2 YFSETQ. The CDR3 is 13 amino acids. The CDR3 here is CASRTSGEVSQYF. The CDR3, as DNA: TGCGCCAGCCGGACGAGCGGGGAAGTTTCCCAGTACTTC.

J is TRBJ1-2 and V is TRBV9, with a tentative D call TRBD1 (5 bases). V lost 1 base, J lost 4 bases, and 11 bases lay in between. CDR3 length equals 14 residues. Germline assignment: CDR1 SGDLS and CDR2 YYNGEE. In DNA, the CDR3 is TGTGCCAGCAGCGTACCAGGGCGCAGCTATGGCTACACCTTC. It encodes CASSVPGRSYGYTF.

The V call is TRBV20-1, the J call TRBJ2-2; 11 bases are shared with TRBD2. J was trimmed by 5 bases and V by 6 bases; bases with no gene match: 11. CDR1 and CDR2 from the germline V gene are DFQATT and SNEGSKA (reference sequence). This CDR3 spans 16 amino acids. CDR3 nucleotide sequence: TGCAGTGCCGATAGATCGGCTAGCGGGGGGACCGGGGAGCTGTTTTTT. It codes for CSADRSASGGTGELFF.

This clonotype came up a few times. The V call is TRBV7-2, the J call TRBJ2-1; 8 bases map to TRBD2. Germline values: CDR1 SGHTA, CDR2 FQGNSA. The CDR3 consists of 14 residues. Trimming at V came to 5 bases and at J to 5 bases, leaving 5 bases not matched to a gene. This CDR3 reads CASSAMGLDNEQFF. CDR3 coding DNA: TGTGCCAGCAGCGCCATGGGACTAGACAATGAGCAGTTCTTC. Full variable domain (outside the CDR3, taken from reference TRBV7-2 and TRBJ2-1): GAGVSQSPSNKVTEKGKDVELRCDPISGHTALYWYRQSLGQGLEFLIYFQGNSAPDKSGLPSDRFSAERTGGSVSTLTIQRTQQEDSAVYLCASSAMGLDNEQFFGPGTRLTVL.

This clonotype was seen more than once but under ten times. This chain uses TRBV12-3 or TRBV12-4 with TRBJ1-4, with D unresolved. Trimming cost V 3 bases and J 6 bases, with 11 bases left between them. The CDR3 is 14 amino acids. The CDR3 reads CASSFSSIHEKLFF. The DNA of the CDR3 is TGTGCCAGCAGTTTCTCGAGTATCCATGAAAAACTGTTTTTT.

This clonotype has a handful of counts. V gene TRBV18 combines with J gene TRBJ2-3; TRBD2 aligns across 8 bases. CDR3 size: 18 residues. CDR1 and CDR2 (germline): KGHSH, LQKENI. The trim removed 3 bases at V and 3 bases at J, leaving 14 bases unmatched. The CDR3 bases are TGTGCCAGCTCACCTCAACGGAAGAGGCGGGGGGCAACAGATACGCAGTATTTT. Protein product: CASSPQRKRRGATDTQYF.

The table lists this clonotype with many counts. The junction departs from germline at one end; a sequencing error may be responsible. V and J are TRBV11-2 and TRBJ2-7; 7 bases fit TRBD1. The CDR3 is made up of 11 amino acids. The germline gives CDR1 SGHAT, CDR2 FQNNGV. CDR3 DNA: TGTGCCAGCAGCCGAGGGACAGCGACCTCCTTC. It encodes CASSRGTATSF.

The V and J genes are TRBV27 and TRBJ1-5; tentatively, D is TRBD1 (6 bases). Trimming pared 1 base from V and 1 base from J, leaving 23 bases between. The CDR3 is made up of 20 amino acids. Germline V lookup: CDR1 MNHEY, CDR2 SMNVEV (reference sequence). The CDR3 spells CASSLWEGERTPNSNQPQHF. The CDR3 coding sequence is TGTGCCAGCAGTTTATGGGAGGGGGAGAGGACGCCAAACAGCAATCAGCCCCAGCATTTT.

This clonotype occurred many times. The V and J genes are TRBV20-1 and TRBJ1-5; D uncertain. Germline CDR1 and CDR2: DFQATT and SNEGSKA (reference sequence). Trimming shortened V by 3 bases and J by 3 bases, and 9 bases separated the two germline ends. The CDR3 covers 13 residues. This CDR3 reads CSASSGSNQPQHF. The CDR3, as DNA: TGCAGTGCTAGTTCCGGATCCAATCAGCCCCAGCATTTT.

Ten or more counts support this clonotype. V usage is TRBV12-2 and J usage is TRBJ1-3. TRBV12-2 represents a pseudogene. The CDR3 runs 16 residues. CDR3 amino acids: CASRLDPGSRRNTIYF. CDR3 coding DNA: TGTGCAAGTCGCTTAGATCCAGGGAGTAGGAGAAACACCATATATTTT.

In its sample, this clonotype was seen many times. The chain joins TRBV20-1 to TRBJ1-1; TRBD1 aligns across 10 bases. Germline CDR1 DFQATT, CDR2 SNEGSKA (reference sequence). Germline trimming cut 4 bases from V and 3 bases from J; bases unmatched to any gene: 11. The length of the CDR3 is 16 residues. The chain's CDR3 is CSAIIRDRGAYTEAFF. In DNA, the CDR3 is TGCAGTGCTATTATCCGGGACAGGGGTGCCTACACTGAAGCTTTCTTT.

This clonotype has more than one count but fewer than ten. The chain is built from TRBV28 and TRBJ2-1; D uncertain. Deletions cut 9 bases from V and 8 bases from J, with 11 bases between. Per the germline V gene, CDR1 is MDHEN and CDR2 is SYDVKM. The CDR3 covers 11 residues. DNA of the CDR3: TGTGCCAGTTTGAAACTCGATGAGCAGTTCTTC. Amino acid sequence: CASLKLDEQFF.

This clonotype came up many times. The V and J genes are TRBV12-3 or TRBV12-4 and TRBJ2-2; D uncertain. The CDR3 is 12 residues long. With 6 bases removed from V and 5 bases from J, the gap between germline ends came to 7 bases. This chain's CDR3 is CASSHSTGELFF. The DNA of the CDR3 is TGTGCCAGCAGCCACAGTACCGGGGAGCTGTTTTTT.

V and J are TRBV7-9 and TRBJ2-5; 7 positions agree with TRBD1. The germline V gene has CDR1 SEHNR and CDR2 FQNEAQ (reference sequence). This CDR3 is 14 amino acids long. After removal of 5 bases from V and 3 bases from J, the junction contained 6 bases not matched to a gene. The CDR3 protein is CASSPDRAEETQYF. The CDR3 nucleotides are TGTGCCAGCAGCCCCGACAGGGCAGAAGAGACCCAGTACTTC.

The sample holds many counts of this clonotype. The chain combines TRBV5-1 with TRBJ1-4; D is unclear. CDR3 length: 14 residues. CDR1 is SGHRS, CDR2 YFSETQ, per germline. V lost 1 base and J 0 bases, leaving 4 bases between the germline ends. The CDR3 bases are TGCGCCAGCAGCTTGTCTGCAACTAATGAAAAACTGTTTTTT. Translation gives CASSLSATNEKLFF.

This clonotype was seen only a few times. The rearrangement joins TRBV11-3 to TRBJ2-2, with D perhaps matching TRBD1 or TRBD2 (6 bases each). Germline CDR1 is SGHNT and CDR2 is YENEEA. V lost 5 bases, J lost 3 bases, and 13 bases lay in between. The CDR3 has 15 residues. The CDR3 loop reads CASSPRRGDTGELFF. CDR3 sequence (DNA): TGTGCCAGCAGCCCACGGAGGGGGGACACCGGGGAGCTGTTTTTT.

This clonotype was detected many times. The rearrangement joins TRBV28 to TRBJ2-4; the D gene could be TRBD1 or TRBD2 (5 bases each). The germline gives CDR1 MDHEN, CDR2 SYDVKM. The CDR3 is 15 amino acids. V was pared by 5 bases and J by 3 bases, with 14 bases between. The chain's CDR3 is CASSPGLGLKNIQYF. The CDR3 DNA reads as TGTGCCAGCAGTCCGGGGTTGGGGCTCAAAAACATTCAGTACTTC. Drawing the rest from reference TRBV28 and TRBJ2-4, the complete variable domain is DVKVTQSSRYLVKRTGEKVFLECVQDMDHENMFWYRQDPGLGLRLIYFSYDVKMKEKGDIPEGYSVSREKKERFSLILESASTNQTSMYLCASSPGLGLKNIQYFGAGTRLSVL.